This TCR beta chain was retrieved from a study of Ad26.COV2.S vaccination and SARS-CoV-2 variants. With respect to this clone: Its specificity is not known.

Regarding the study as a whole: Individuals receiving vaccine had higher spike-specific TCR breadth than placebo recipients did.

The repertoire was sequenced with immunoSEQ multiplex PCR; TCRdb's copy has only in-frame clones and lacks some. The table includes roughly 380,000 clones, around 84% detected once. The treatment here: over 15 received Ad26.COV2.S at low or high dose, single or two shots; about 5 received placebo; per-sample allocation not given. At day 63 after the first vaccine or placebo injection, samples were drawn. V trimming: 3 bases; J trimming: 11 bases; junction bases outside the gene matches: 17. Germline values: CDR1 LGHNA, CDR2 YSLEER. The CDR3 totals 16 residues. The J gene is TRBJ1-1, the V gene TRBV4-3, with 8 bases matching TRBD1. The TCR sequence derives from a person between 18 and 60 years old who received the Ad26.COV2.S COVID-19 vaccine or a placebo. The sequences come from peripheral blood, collected in a trial of Ad26.COV2.S vaccine versus placebo. CDR3 region: CASSQTVTGEILWAFF. The CDR3 region has the DNA TGCGCCAGCAGCCAGACTGTGACAGGGGAGATCCTTTGGGCTTTCTTT.